The present entry profiles one T cell receptor beta chain with its context. This CDR3 spans 14 amino acids. In germline, CDR1 is LGHNA, CDR2 YNFKEQ. Every sequencing run produced over 180 million TCR-beta sequences, and the sequences from any one run covered 15-18 subjects. TCRdb re-derived calls from the 5' RACE reads in MiXCR, one entry per CDR3 protein. Of fewer than 55,000 distinct CDR3 sequences in the sample, roughly 6.3% were seen once. This sample was taken from a study of neurological immune-mediated disorders. This TCR derives from a woman in her forties in good health. The sequencing sample was made of CD4+ T cells from blood. This chain joins TRBV4-2 and TRBJ2-1; D not certain. The CDR3 DNA reads as TGTGAAAGCAGCCAAGATCTTGTGGTCGATGAGCAGTTCTTC. Translating gives CESSQDLVVDEQFF.